Here is one TCR beta chain with its context. The antigen is not known. A much larger clone differs by one base, so this may be a read error. As the CDR3 is not closed by the conserved phenylalanine or tryptophan, this likely results from a read error. Deletions cut 1 base from V and 1 base from J, with 4 bases between. Germline-derived CDR1 and CDR2 are SGHDN and FVKESK. This CDR3 has 14 amino acids. The sample comes from a study of Graves' ophthalmopathy and Graves' hyperthyroidism. General study findings and limits: Blood shared most expanded thyroid clonotypes above 0.001 frequency.

TCR beta CDR3 regions were amplified from RNA transcripts. The first-round RT-PCR employed HTBI primers together with the Qiagen OneStep RT-PCR kit. A multiplex PCR was then performed as the second round. TCRdb re-analysed the multiplex PCR reads in MiXCR, keeping a single row per CDR3 protein. In the table there are some 360,000 distinct CDR3 sequences, approximately 18% of which are singletons. This TCR was sampled from an adult woman with stable Graves' hyperthyroidism. Input material: peripheral blood. The rearrangement joins TRBV14 to TRBJ2-2; no firm D call. CDR3 DNA sequence: TGTGCCAGCAGCCAAGCTCTGAACACCGGGGAGCTGTTTTAT. This codes for CASSQALNTGELFY.